This TCR beta chain was recorded in a study of regulatory T cells in long-lasting Graves disease. Study-level information: Antithyroid drugs had been taken under 3 months by newly diagnosed Graves' patients.

Time point noted: newly diagnosed GD, antithyroid drugs for less than 3 months. From PBMCs, RNA was extracted and then used to make the TCR library. American Thyroid Association guidelines served as the basis for diagnosing Graves' disease. The V gene lost 3 bases and the J gene lost 10 bases, with 13 bases spanning the gap. Germline V gene sequence: CDR1 KGHSH, CDR2 LQKENI. The CDR3 sequence is 13 residues long. Library construction for TCR beta used iRepertoire HTBI primers and Arm-PCR of CDR3 regions. TCRdb itself ran the multiplex PCR reads through MiXCR, one entry per CDR3 protein. The sample holds 250,000 to 300,000 distinct CDR3 sequences, about 18% seen once. On this clonotype: Only one base separates this from a far larger clonotype, so it likely reflects a read error.

In addition, the sample was reused for a study of T cells in Graves' hyperthyroidism and ophthalmopathy.

J is TRBJ2-1 and V is TRBV18; D perhaps matches TRBD2 (6 bases). Sequenced here: peripheral blood mononuclear cells (PBMCs), sampled at new diagnosis, from a patient treated with antithyroid drugs. The TCR originated in a woman aged 25 to 45 with Graves disease. The CDR3 loop reads CASSPDIGGEQFF. CDR3 nucleotides: TGTGCCAGCTCACCGGATATCGGGGGAGAGCAGTTCTTC.